The 21 T cell receptor beta chains below come from one sample, sequenced in a study of neurological immune-mediated disorders. TCRdb reprocessed the 5' RACE reads via MiXCR and lists one record per CDR3 protein. Of tens of thousands of distinct CDR3 sequences listed, around 3.8% were seen once; the top ten hold about 1.9%. What was sequenced was CD4+ T cells from blood. These receptor sequences come from a woman aged 40 to 55 with multiple sclerosis.

This clonotype has ten or more counts. The V call is TRBV5-1, the J call TRBJ2-1, with 7 bases lining up with TRBD1. CDR3 length equals 14 residues. Germline CDR1 is SGHRS and CDR2 is YFSETQ. V lost 4 bases, J lost 6 bases, and 7 bases stayed unmatched. The CDR3 nucleotides read TGCGCCAGCAGCCCCGGGACAGCGATCAATGAGCAGTTCTTC. This sequence encodes CASSPGTAINEQFF.

This clonotype was seen many times. The gene calls are TRBV6-5 and TRBJ1-2; D unclear. Per germline, CDR1 MNHEY and CDR2 SVGAGI. CDR3 size: 14 residues. Trimming cost V 6 bases and J 4 bases, with 15 bases left between them. The CDR3 reads CASRRSVLSYGYTF. The CDR3 DNA reads TGTGCCAGCAGACGTTCGGTTCTCAGCTATGGCTACACCTTC.

The sample holds many counts of this clonotype. This chain joins TRBV20-1 and TRBJ1-1; 7 bases line up with TRBD1. The V gene's germline CDR1 is DFQATT and CDR2 SNEGSKA (reference sequence). The V gene end was trimmed by 1 base and the J gene end by 0 bases; junction bases not matched to a gene: 5. The CDR3 has 15 residues. CDR3 nucleotide sequence: TGCAGTGCTAGAGGACAGGGCACAGTGAACACTGAAGCTTTCTTT. Encoded protein: CSARGQGTVNTEAFF.

The table lists this clonotype with many counts. V is TRBV3-1 and J is TRBJ2-1; 12 bases match TRBD2. This CDR3 has 18 amino acids. From germline, CDR1 is LGHDT and CDR2 YNNKEL (reference sequence). The J segment lost 4 bases and the V segment lost 2 bases, leaving 9 bases of the junction unmatched. CDR3 sequence: CASSQKLTSGGIYNEQFF. DNA for the CDR3: TGTGCCAGCAGCCAAAAACTTACTAGCGGGGGGATTTACAATGAGCAGTTCTTC.

The sample holds many counts of this clonotype. The chain has TRBV3-1 and TRBJ1-2; D perhaps matches TRBD1 (5 bases). V lost 0 bases and J 8 bases, leaving 19 bases between the germline ends. CDR1 is LGHDT, CDR2 YNNKEL, per germline (reference sequence). The CDR3 runs 16 residues. The CDR3 sequence is CASSQDHFSGGDGYTF. Here the CDR3 DNA reads TGTGCCAGCAGCCAAGATCATTTTTCGGGGGGGGACGGCTACACCTTC.

This clonotype showed up many times. The V and J genes are TRBV5-1 and TRBJ1-2; the match to TRBD1 covers 12 bases. CDR3 length: 14 amino acids. V was pared by 4 bases and J by 6 bases, with 4 bases of the junction left unmatched. CDR1 and CDR2 from the germline V gene are SGHRS and YFSETQ. In DNA form, the CDR3 reads TGCGCCAGCAGCCCGGGACAGGGGGCTGATGGCTACACCTTC. Translated, it gives CASSPGQGADGYTF.

Many counts were recorded for this clonotype. V and J are TRBV7-2 and TRBJ2-2, with a possible D match to TRBD2 (5 bases). Trimming pared 5 bases from V and 4 bases from J, leaving 14 bases between. This CDR3 spans 15 amino acids. Per the germline V gene, CDR1 is SGHTA and CDR2 is FQGNSA. CDR3 sequence reads: CASSPWTFSTGELFF. Written as DNA, the CDR3 is TGTGCCAGCAGCCCTTGGACTTTTTCCACCGGGGAGCTGTTTTTT. Filled out from reference TRBV7-2 and TRBJ2-2, the complete variable domain reads GAGVSQSPSNKVTEKGKDVELRCDPISGHTALYWYRQSLGQGLEFLIYFQGNSAPDKSGLPSDRFSAERTGGSVSTLTIQRTQQEDSAVYLCASSPWTFSTGELFFGEGSRLTVL.

The chain joins TRBV5-1 to TRBJ2-3; perhaps D is TRBD1 or TRBD2 (5 bases each). V lost 4 bases to trimming and J lost 2 bases, with 17 bases between them. CDR1 and CDR2 (germline): SGHRS, YFSETQ. CDR3 length equals 16 residues. In DNA form, the CDR3 reads TGCGCCAGCAGCCCGGGACGGTTAGGGGTCACAGATACGCAGTATTTT. It yields the protein CASSPGRLGVTDTQYF.

This clonotype was picked up many times. The chain links TRBV5-5 to TRBJ2-1; 7 positions match TRBD1. With V trimmed by 2 bases and J by 5 bases, 4 bases remained unmatched. The CDR3 consists of 14 residues. The V gene's germline CDR1 is SGHKS and CDR2 YYEKEE (reference sequence). For the CDR3, the DNA is TGTGCCAGCAGCTTTAGGGACAGAAACAATGAGCAGTTCTTC. This codes for CASSFRDRNNEQFF.

This clonotype showed up many times. This chain links TRBV25-1 with TRBJ1-1; weak D call: TRBD1 (6 bases). V was trimmed by 8 bases and J by 4 bases, leaving 17 bases between them. The CDR3 is 14 amino acids. Germline assignment: CDR1 MGHDK and CDR2 SYGVNS. CDR3 protein: CASGMTGLGTEAFF. Written as DNA, the CDR3 is TGTGCCAGCGGAATGACAGGTCTCGGCACTGAAGCTTTCTTT. Full variable domain (outside the CDR3, taken from reference TRBV25-1 and TRBJ1-1): EADIYQTPRYLVIGTGKKITLECSQTMGHDKMYWYQQDPGMELHLIHYSYGVNSTEKGDLSSESTVSRIRTEHFPLTLESARPSHTSQYLCASGMTGLGTEAFFGQGTRLTVV.

This clonotype has a count of ten or more. This chain uses TRBV4-1 with TRBJ1-1; unclear D gene. From germline, CDR1 is MGHRA and CDR2 YSYEKL. Trimming removed 3 bases at V and 1 base at J, with 9 bases between. CDR3 length: 14 amino acids. The DNA for the CDR3 is TGCGCCAGCAGCCACACCAAGGGGAACACTGAAGCTTTCTTT. Translating gives CASSHTKGNTEAFF.

The sample holds many counts of this clonotype. This rearrangement joins TRBV6-2 or TRBV6-3 to TRBJ2-3; TRBD2 aligns across 12 bases. The CDR3 is 16 amino acids. V was pared by 6 bases and J by 6 bases, with 10 bases of the junction left unmatched. The germline V gene has CDR1 MNHEY and CDR2 SVGEGT. The CDR3 nucleotides read TGTGCCAGCAGCCTCCGGACTAGCGGGGCTTGGGATACGCAGTATTTT. It translates to CASSLRTSGAWDTQYF.

This clonotype was detected ten times or more. This chain joins TRBV10-2 and TRBJ2-7; 7 bases are a match to TRBD1. Germline V gene data show CDR1 as WSHSY and CDR2 as SAAADI. The CDR3 totals 14 residues. Trimming took 4 bases from V and 1 from J; bases not matched to a gene: 4. The CDR3: CASSGETGSYEQYF. In nucleotides, the CDR3 is TGCGCCAGCAGTGGCGAGACAGGGTCCTACGAGCAGTACTTC.

This clonotype was seen at least ten times. V usage is TRBV5-1 and J usage is TRBJ2-5; D gene unclear. Germline V gene sequence: CDR1 SGHRS, CDR2 YFSETQ. The CDR3 is 13 amino acids. Trimming stripped 0 bases from V and 4 bases from J, with 7 bases between. The DNA for the CDR3 is TGCGCCAGCAGCTTGGTGGGTCCAGAGACCCAGTACTTC. Translated: CASSLVGPETQYF. The entire variable domain, with the rest obtained from reference TRBV5-1 and TRBJ2-5, is as follows: KAGVTQTPRYLIKTRGQQVTLSCSPISGHRSVSWYQQTPGQGLQFLFEYFSETQRNKGNFPGRFSGRQFSNSRSEMNVSTLELGDSALYLCASSLVGPETQYFGPGTRLLVL.

This clonotype was found many times. This chain connects TRBV5-1 to TRBJ2-7; TRBD1 agrees at 7 bases. Germline V lookup: CDR1 SGHRS, CDR2 YFSETQ. The CDR3 has 16 amino acids. The V segment lost 3 bases and the J segment 2 bases; nucleotides outside the gene matches: 11. The CDR3 sequence: CASSWETGKTTYEQYF. In DNA form, the CDR3 reads TGCGCCAGCAGCTGGGAGACAGGGAAGACAACCTACGAGCAGTACTTC.

This clonotype was counted many times. The V and J genes are TRBV5-1 and TRBJ2-6; the D gene is possibly TRBD1 (6 bases). With 4 bases removed from V and 4 bases from J, the gap between germline ends came to 9 bases. Germline V lookup: CDR1 SGHRS, CDR2 YFSETQ. The CDR3 covers 14 residues. CDR3 coding DNA: TGCGCCAGCAGCACAGGGCACGGGGCCAACGTCCTGACTTTC. It encodes CASSTGHGANVLTF.

This clonotype was recorded at least ten times. This chain connects TRBV29-1 to TRBJ1-1; D may be TRBD1 (5 bases). CDR1 is SQVTM, CDR2 ANQGSEA, per germline. V dropped 3 bases and J dropped 3 bases, with 11 bases sitting between them. The CDR3 is made up of 13 amino acids. CDR3 in DNA: TGCAGCGTTGACGGCAGGGTGCACACTGAAGCTTTCTTT. This sequence encodes CSVDGRVHTEAFF.

At least ten counts were recorded for this clonotype. This chain connects TRBV5-1 to TRBJ2-2, with D possibly matching TRBD2 (6 bases). Trimming removed 7 bases at V and 0 bases at J, with 19 bases between. Germline V gene data show CDR1 as SGHRS and CDR2 as YFSETQ. The CDR3 is 17 residues long. The CDR3 DNA is TGCGCCAGCTCTCCTCAACCGGGACTGGCGAACACCGGGGAGCTGTTTTTT. This sequence encodes CASSPQPGLANTGELFF.

This clonotype showed up many times. This chain connects TRBV7-2 to TRBJ1-2; no definite D call. V lost 5 bases, J lost 6 bases, and 16 bases lay in between. The CDR3 has 14 amino acids. Germline V gene sequence: CDR1 SGHTA, CDR2 FQGNSA. The CDR3 spells CASSPRVRTDGYTF. The CDR3 DNA is TGTGCCAGCAGCCCCCGAGTCAGGACGGATGGCTACACCTTC.

This clonotype was observed many times. This chain uses TRBV7-9 with TRBJ2-3; D may be TRBD2 (5 bases). Germline V lookup: CDR1 SEHNR, CDR2 FQNEAQ (reference sequence). The CDR3 runs to 16 residues. Trimming cost V 3 bases and J 0 bases, with 13 bases left between them. CDR3 amino acids: CASSLAGGYSTDTQYF. Written as DNA, the CDR3 is TGTGCCAGCAGCTTGGCGGGCGGGTATAGCACAGATACGCAGTATTTT.

This clonotype has ten or more counts. The chain carries TRBV7-8 and TRBJ2-5; no clear D gene. The CDR3 is 13 residues long. CDR1 and CDR2 (germline): SGHVS, FQNEAQ. Between the trimmed V and J ends, which lost 1 base and 4 bases, there was a span of 7 bases. The CDR3 DNA reads TGTGCCAGCAGCTTAGTGGGGTCAGAGACCCAGTACTTC. Encoded protein: CASSLVGSETQYF. The full variable domain, with the rest looked up from reference TRBV7-8 and TRBJ2-5, is GAGVSQSPRYKVAKRGQDVALRCDPISGHVSLFWYQQALGQGPEFLTYFQNEAQLDKSGLPSDRFFAERPEGSVSTLKIQRTQQEDSAVYLCASSLVGSETQYFGPGTRLLVL.